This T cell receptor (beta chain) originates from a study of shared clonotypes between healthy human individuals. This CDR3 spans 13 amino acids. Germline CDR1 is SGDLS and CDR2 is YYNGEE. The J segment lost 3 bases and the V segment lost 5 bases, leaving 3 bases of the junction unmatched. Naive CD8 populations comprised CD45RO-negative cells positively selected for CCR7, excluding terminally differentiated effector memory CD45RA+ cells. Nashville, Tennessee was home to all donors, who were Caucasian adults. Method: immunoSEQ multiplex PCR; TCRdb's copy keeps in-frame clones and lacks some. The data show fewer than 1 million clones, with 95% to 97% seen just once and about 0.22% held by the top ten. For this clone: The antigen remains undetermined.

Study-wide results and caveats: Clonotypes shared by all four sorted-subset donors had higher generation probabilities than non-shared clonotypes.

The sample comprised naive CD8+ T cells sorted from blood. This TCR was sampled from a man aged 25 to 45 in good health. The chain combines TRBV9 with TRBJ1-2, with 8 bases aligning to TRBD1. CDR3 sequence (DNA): TGTGCCAGCAGGGCAGGGGGCGACTATGGCTACACCTTC. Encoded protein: CASRAGGDYGYTF.